A single sample is the source of the 27 T cell receptor beta chains below, sequenced in a study of OX40 agonist ivuxolimab in advanced cancers. The assay was immunoSEQ multiplex PCR, and TCRdb's table has in-frame clones only and misses some. Here the sample spans tens of thousands of clones, about 87% being singletons. The specimen comprised CD4+ or CD8+ T cells sorted from blood, sampled in a trial of the OX40 agonist ivuxolimab. The receptors come from an adult with an advanced solid tumor such as melanoma, head and neck, liver or kidney cancer.

The chain employs TRBV2 and TRBJ1-4; D not certain. The CDR3 totals 15 residues. Between the trimmed V and J ends, which lost 6 bases and 4 bases, there was a span of 15 bases. The germline CDR1 and CDR2 sequences are SNHLY and FYNNEI. The CDR3 here is CASRIQRDVNEKLFF. DNA of the CDR3: TGTGCCAGCAGGATTCAGCGCGATGTTAATGAAAAACTGTTTTTT.

A few counts support this clone. The chain uses TRBV5-6 and TRBJ1-5; the D gene is possibly TRBD1 (5 bases). CDR1 and CDR2 from the germline V gene are SGHDT and YYEEEE. V was trimmed by 0 bases and J by 3 bases, leaving 7 bases between them. CDR3 length equals 14 residues. The CDR3, as DNA: TGTGCCAGCAGCTTGGGACAGCTCAATCAGCCCCAGCATTTT. Encoded protein: CASSLGQLNQPQHF.

The genes are TRBV28 and TRBJ2-3; D remains unclear. The germline V gene has CDR1 MDHEN and CDR2 SYDVKM. The V end lost 1 base, the J end lost 9 bases, and 8 bases lay between the germline ends. The CDR3 spans 12 residues. CDR3 nucleotide sequence: TGTGCCAGCAGTTTATTACGTGGGACGCAGTATTTT. Encoded protein: CASSLLRGTQYF.

This chain connects TRBV11-3 to TRBJ2-2; tentative D call: TRBD2 (6 bases). Trimming removed 5 bases at V and 2 bases at J, with 15 bases between. The CDR3 is 16 residues long. From germline, CDR1 is SGHNT and CDR2 YENEEA. The CDR3 protein is CASSLLGGGNTGELFF. The CDR3 nucleotides read TGTGCCAGCAGCCTGCTCGGGGGTGGTAACACCGGGGAGCTGTTTTTT.

The V gene is TRBV18, the J gene TRBJ2-1, with D unclear. Germline V lookup: CDR1 KGHSH, CDR2 LQKENI. CDR3 length: 13 residues. The V end lost 3 bases, the J end lost 8 bases, and 11 bases lay between the germline ends. DNA of the CDR3: TGTGCCAGCTCACCGTCTTTGGTGGATGAGCAGTTCTTC. Translated, it gives CASSPSLVDEQFF.

In its sample, this clone was seen once. The rearrangement joins TRBV6-5 to TRBJ2-7, with D unclear. The CDR3 covers 15 residues. The germline gives CDR1 MNHEY, CDR2 SVGAGI. Trimming pared 2 bases from V and 7 bases from J, leaving 18 bases between. This CDR3 is CASSYGRNDAREQYF. The CDR3 DNA reads as TGTGCCAGCAGTTACGGCCGAAACGACGCGAGGGAGCAGTACTTC.

The J gene is TRBJ2-5, the V gene TRBV5-4; D call uncertain. The germline V gene has CDR1 SGHNT and CDR2 YYREEE (reference sequence). This CDR3 contains 13 residues. V was trimmed by 2 bases and J by 6 bases, leaving 11 bases between them. CDR3 sequence: CASSLGNVKTQYF. CDR3 coding DNA: TGTGCCAGCAGCTTAGGGAACGTGAAGACCCAGTACTTC.

The V call is TRBV19, the J call TRBJ2-2; TRBD2 agrees at 8 bases. Germline V gives CDR1 LNHDA, CDR2 SQIVND (reference sequence). CDR3 size: 18 residues. Germline trimming cut 8 bases from V and 4 bases from J; bases unmatched to any gene: 18. The CDR3 loop is CASSSGGGVFLGTGELFF. The DNA of the CDR3 is TGTGCCAGTTCGAGCGGGGGCGGGGTCTTTCTTGGCACCGGGGAGCTGTTTTTT.

The chain is built from TRBV11-2 and TRBJ2-6; a possible D gene is TRBD1 (5 bases). CDR1 is SGHAT and CDR2 is FQNNGV in the germline V gene. The CDR3 covers 14 residues. The V end lost 10 bases, the J end lost 0 bases, and 10 bases lay between the germline ends. The CDR3 DNA reads TGTGCCACGACAGAGAGCTCTGGGGCCAACGTCCTGACTTTC. This translates into CATTESSGANVLTF.

V and J are TRBV7-2 and TRBJ1-4; D remains unclear. Germline loops: CDR1 SGHTA, CDR2 FQGNSA. Trimming cost V 5 bases and J 6 bases, with 13 bases left between them. The length of the CDR3 is 14 residues. Here the CDR3 DNA reads TGTGCCAGCAGCCCGGACGCAGACGATGAAAAACTGTTTTTT. Its translation is CASSPDADDEKLFF.

The rearrangement uses TRBV4-3 and TRBJ1-6, with D unresolved. The CDR3 has 14 amino acids. The V end was cut by 0 bases, the J end by 6 bases, with 6 bases between. CDR1 and CDR2 from the germline V gene are LGHNA and YSLEER. CDR3 sequence (DNA): TGCGCCAGCAGCCAAGATCAGCGTAATTCACCCCTCCACTTT. This codes for CASSQDQRNSPLHF.

J is TRBJ1-2 and V is TRBV30; TRBD1 aligns across 12 bases. The V segment lost 0 bases and the J segment 5 bases; nucleotides outside the gene matches: 10. The CDR3 contains 17 residues. Germline CDR1 is GTSNPN and CDR2 is SVGIG (reference sequence). The CDR3 DNA reads as TGTGCCTGGAGTGTTTCCGGGACAGGGGGCTCTCGATATGGCTACACCTTC. Translating it yields CAWSVSGTGGSRYGYTF. Full variable domain (rest looked up from reference TRBV30 and TRBJ1-2): SQTIHQWPATLVQPVGSPLSLECTVEGTSNPNLYWYRQAAGRGLQLLFYSVGIGQISSEVPQNLSASRPQDRQFILSSKKLLLSDSGFYLCAWSVSGTGGSRYGYTFGSGTRLTVV.

The chain employs TRBV28 and TRBJ1-5, with 10 bases matching TRBD1. CDR1 and CDR2 (germline): MDHEN, SYDVKM. Trimming took 8 bases from V and 0 from J; bases not matched to a gene: 10. This CDR3 comprises 17 residues. CDR3 nucleotide sequence: TGTGCCAGCGGACAGGGGGAGAGTCTAGGTAGCAATCAGCCCCAGCATTTT. The encoded protein is CASGQGESLGSNQPQHF.

This clone showed up just once. One end of the junction varies from germline; a read error may be responsible. This chain connects TRBV28 to TRBJ2-7; a possible D gene is TRBD1 (5 bases). This CDR3 has 14 residues. Germline CDR1 is MDHEN and CDR2 is SYDVKM. DNA of the CDR3: TGTGGCAGCAGTTCAGGGTTTGGCTCCTACGAGCAGTACTTC. It is translated as CGSSSGFGSYEQYF.

This rearrangement joins TRBV5-1 to TRBJ2-1; 9 bases align to TRBD1. There are 15 residues in the CDR3. The trim removed 4 bases at V and 1 base at J, leaving 3 bases unmatched. CDR1 is SGHRS and CDR2 is YFSETQ in the germline V gene. The CDR3 spells CASSQTGGSYNEQFF. Here the CDR3 DNA reads TGCGCCAGCAGCCAGACAGGGGGGTCCTACAATGAGCAGTTCTTC.

This chain joins TRBV19 and TRBJ1-5, with D tentatively TRBD1 (5 bases). This CDR3 is 13 amino acids long. V was cut by 5 bases and J by 5 bases, with 10 bases left in between. Looked up from germline, CDR1 is LNHDA and CDR2 is SQIVND (reference sequence). The CDR3 bases are TGTGCCAGTAGTTCCGAGGGGTATCAGCCCCAGCATTTT. Translating it yields CASSSEGYQPQHF.

This sequence joins TRBV5-4 and TRBJ2-5, with TRBD2 matching over 8 bases. V gave up 0 bases and J gave up 4 bases; unmatched junction bases: 2. Germline V lookup: CDR1 SGHNT, CDR2 YYREEE (reference sequence). CDR3 length equals 14 residues. The CDR3 region has the DNA TGTGCCAGCAGCTTGGGGGGGACTAGAGAGACCCAGTACTTC. As protein: CASSLGGTRETQYF.

This chain links TRBV6-1 with TRBJ2-7; tentatively, D is TRBD1 (6 bases). Per germline, CDR1 MNHNS and CDR2 SASEGT. The V gene lost 7 bases and the J gene lost 2 bases, with 6 bases spanning the gap. The CDR3 length is 11 residues. The CDR3 here is CASTGAYEQYV. The CDR3, as DNA: TGTGCCAGCACAGGGGCCTACGAGCAGTACGTC.

The V and J genes are TRBV30 and TRBJ2-1, with 12 bases fitting TRBD2. After removal of 3 bases from V and 4 bases from J, the junction contained 13 bases not matched to a gene. Per germline, CDR1 GTSNPN and CDR2 SVGIG (reference sequence). This CDR3 comprises 18 residues. The CDR3 nucleotides are TGTGCCTGGAGCAAGGGAAGGCTAGCGGGGGGGCCTTACAATGAGCAGTTCTTC. This sequence encodes CAWSKGRLAGGPYNEQFF.

The chain carries TRBV29-1 and TRBJ1-2, with 7 nucleotides matching TRBD1. The CDR3 is made up of 14 amino acids. V was pared by 5 bases and J by 8 bases, with 14 bases of the junction left unmatched. Per the germline V gene, CDR1 is SQVTM and CDR2 is ANQGSEA. The CDR3 region has the DNA TGCAGCGTTCTAGGTACAGGGGCCGACGCCGGCTACACCTTC. The encoded protein is CSVLGTGADAGYTF.

This clone has a single count. CDR3 sequence: CASSQGGSGSYEQYV. The CDR3 DNA reads TGTGCCAGCAGCCAAGGGGGGAGCGGGAGTTACGAGCAGTACGTC. The chain uses TRBV28 and TRBJ2-7; 8 bases fit TRBD2. CDR1 is MDHEN and CDR2 is SYDVKM in the germline V gene. Trimming cost V 6 bases and J 4 bases; bases outside gene matches: 11. There are 15 residues in the CDR3.

This chain links TRBV2 with TRBJ2-5; 7 bases are shared with TRBD1. Germline values: CDR1 SNHLY, CDR2 FYNNEI. Trimming removed 8 bases from V and 4 bases from J; junction bases left unmatched: 4. The CDR3 is 12 amino acids. The CDR3: CASDRDGETQYF. In DNA, the CDR3 is TGTGCCAGCGACAGGGATGGAGAGACCCAGTACTTC.

The chain has TRBV19 and TRBJ2-1, with D perhaps TRBD2 (6 bases). Germline V gene sequence: CDR1 LNHDA, CDR2 SQIVND (reference sequence). The V end lost 5 bases, the J end lost 0 bases, and 14 bases lay between the germline ends. The CDR3 extends over 16 amino acids. CDR3 DNA sequence: TGTGCCAGTAGTTCTAGCGTAGGTGCCTCCTACAATGAGCAGTTCTTC. Its translation is CASSSSVGASYNEQFF. Filled out from reference TRBV19 and TRBJ2-1, the complete variable domain reads DGGITQSPKYLFRKEGQNVTLSCEQNLNHDAMYWYRQDPGQGLRLIYYSQIVNDFQKGDIAEGYSVSREKKESFPLTVTSAQKNPTAFYLCASSSSVGASYNEQFFGPGTRLTVL.

This sequence joins TRBV29-1 and TRBJ2-5; 7 bases match TRBD1. Germline V gene lookup returns CDR1 SQVTM and CDR2 ANQGSEA. With V trimmed by 5 bases and J by 3 bases, 12 bases remained unmatched. This CDR3 contains 15 residues. The CDR3 DNA reads as TGCAGCGTTCAATACCTGACAGGGCCCGAAGAGACCCAGTACTTC. Its translation: CSVQYLTGPEETQYF. Full variable domain (remainder filled in from reference TRBV29-1 and TRBJ2-5): SAVISQKPSRDICQRGTSLTIQCQVDSQVTMMFWYRQQPGQSLTLIATANQGSEATYESGFVIDKFPISRPNLTFSTLTVSNMSPEDSSIYLCSVQYLTGPEETQYFGPGTRLLVL.

V gene TRBV30 combines with J gene TRBJ2-7; D may be TRBD1 or TRBD2 (5 bases each). The CDR3 is 14 amino acids. Germline V gene lookup returns CDR1 GTSNPN and CDR2 SVGIG (reference sequence). V was pared by 5 bases and J by 0 bases, with 14 bases between. The CDR3 sequence: CAWHGTESSYEQYF. The DNA of the CDR3 is TGTGCCTGGCATGGGACCGAGAGCTCCTACGAGCAGTACTTC.

The chain links TRBV4-2 to TRBJ1-4; 7 bases line up with TRBD1. With 3 bases clipped from V and 5 bases from J, the junction kept 3 bases outside the gene matches. The germline V gene has CDR1 LGHNA and CDR2 YNFKEQ. The length of the CDR3 is 14 residues. The CDR3 DNA reads TGTGCCAGCAGCCATGGACAGGCGAATGAAAAACTGTTTTTT. It yields the protein CASSHGQANEKLFF.

The CDR3 region is CASSPMGGVVDTQYF. For the CDR3, the DNA is TGTGCCAGCAGCCCAATGGGCGGGGTAGTTGATACGCAGTATTTT. This chain links TRBV7-2 with TRBJ2-3; TRBD2 is a possible D gene (6 bases). The CDR3 runs 15 residues. The germline V gene encodes CDR1 SGHTA and CDR2 FQGNSA. V shed 5 bases and J shed 6 bases, with 18 bases lying between them.